Listed here is a single T cell receptor (beta chain). Study processing details: Amplification with reference gene primers provided the estimates of nucleated cell counts. The data were produced by immunoSEQ multiplex PCR, yet TCRdb's version contains in-frame clones alone and is incomplete. That table is the source of V, J and clone size, and D and trimming were worked out from the DNA. The sample yields 90,000 to 130,000 clones, roughly nine tenths seen once. This sample was included in a study of blood T cell repertoires in COVID-19. Study-wide context: The United States, Italy and Spain were the sources of the acute and convalescent COVID-19 samples. Nucleic acid was either cDNA or gDNA, and it came from T cells, B-cell-depleted T cells, or PBMCs.

Trimming cost V 0 bases and J 4 bases; bases outside gene matches: 6. There are 16 residues in the CDR3. CDR1 is MNHNY and CDR2 is SVGAGI in the germline V gene (reference sequence). V gene TRBV6-6 combines with J gene TRBJ1-1, with 9 bases aligning to TRBD1. This TCR was recovered from a man aged 35 to 55 with acute or convalescent COVID-19. The sequencing sample was made of peripheral blood. Here the CDR3 reads CASSYSGQGIGTEAFF. CDR3 sequence (DNA): TGTGCCAGCAGTTACTCGGGACAGGGCATAGGCACTGAAGCTTTCTTT.